Listed here are 26 T cell receptor beta chains from one sample, sequenced in a study of blood T cell repertoires in COVID-19. Produced via immunoSEQ multiplex PCR; TCRdb's table is partial and in-frame only. The sample gives roughly 100,000 clones, around 76% of which show up once; just under 20% is in the top ten. The sample consisted of peripheral blood. These receptor sequences come from a woman in her seventies with acute or convalescent COVID-19.

This clone showed up just a few times. This chain connects TRBV30 to TRBJ2-7, with a weak D call TRBD1 (6 bases). The CDR3 has 12 amino acids. Looked up from germline, CDR1 is GTSNPN and CDR2 is SVGIG (reference sequence). V was cut by 7 bases and J by 3 bases, with 13 bases left in between. CDR3 in DNA: TGTGCCTTCGCCCGGGACAACTACGAGCAGTACTTC. It specifies CAFARDNYEQYF.

V is TRBV29-1 and J is TRBJ1-2; D is unclear. The V end lost 4 bases, the J end lost 1 base, and 10 bases lay between the germline ends. The CDR3 has 13 amino acids. Germline V gene lookup returns CDR1 SQVTM and CDR2 ANQGSEA. CDR3 nucleotide sequence: TGCAGCGTTGGTCTAAACCTTAACTATGGCTACACCTTC. Translation: CSVGLNLNYGYTF.

The chain links TRBV28 to TRBJ1-2, with TRBD1 identical over 8 bases. The CDR3 covers 13 residues. Per the germline V gene, CDR1 is MDHEN and CDR2 is SYDVKM. J gave up 5 bases and V 4 bases, and 3 bases lay outside the gene matches. CDR3 nucleotide sequence: TGTGCCAGCAGTTCACAGGGGGGGTATGGCTACACCTTC. Protein: CASSSQGGYGYTF.

The chain links TRBV5-1 to TRBJ2-7; TRBD1 matches 7 bases. The CDR3 covers 15 residues. Germline loops: CDR1 SGHRS, CDR2 YFSETQ. The V and J ends lost 2 bases and 2 bases, in that order; junction bases with no gene match: 7. CDR3 protein: CASSFDGQAPYEQYF. In DNA form, the CDR3 reads TGCGCCAGCAGCTTTGATGGACAGGCCCCCTACGAGCAGTACTTC.

The chain uses TRBV29-1 and TRBJ1-1; D unclear. Trimming took off 1 base at V and 2 bases at J, with 2 bases between the two ends. The germline V gene has CDR1 SQVTM and CDR2 ANQGSEA. The CDR3 has 11 residues. The CDR3 DNA reads as TGCAGCGTTGAAGCTAACACTGAAGCTTTCTTT. Amino acid sequence: CSVEANTEAFF.

The J gene is TRBJ1-3, the V gene TRBV5-4, with 8 bases matching TRBD1. The length of the CDR3 is 15 residues. The junction had 5 bases not matched to a gene; V was cut back by 4 bases and J by 2 bases. Germline CDR1 is SGHNT and CDR2 is YYREEE (reference sequence). CDR3 DNA: TGTGCCAGCAGCAAGGACAGGGCTGCTGGAAACACCATATATTTT. Translating it yields CASSKDRAAGNTIYF.

The V gene is TRBV12-3 or TRBV12-4, the J gene TRBJ1-2; D may be TRBD1 (5 bases). V was trimmed by 3 bases and J by 5 bases, leaving 10 bases between them. The CDR3 runs 13 residues. CDR3: CASSFLTDYGYTF. CDR3 nucleotide sequence: TGTGCCAGCAGTTTCTTGACAGATTATGGCTACACCTTC.

The V gene is TRBV6-2 or TRBV6-3, the J gene TRBJ1-3, with TRBD1 as a possible D gene (5 bases). Germline V gene sequence: CDR1 MNHEY, CDR2 SVGEGT. Deletions cut 6 bases from V and 4 bases from J, with 13 bases between. This CDR3 contains 14 residues. In DNA, the CDR3 is TGTGCCAGCAGCCTCAGGGATGCGGGAAACACCATATATTTT. Its protein product is CASSLRDAGNTIYF.

This clone was seen more than once but under ten times. The V and J genes are TRBV28 and TRBJ1-2; tentatively, D is TRBD1 (5 bases). CDR1 is MDHEN and CDR2 is SYDVKM in the germline V gene. This CDR3 comprises 14 residues. Trimming took 1 base from V and 5 from J, leaving 11 bases between them. CDR3 in amino acids: CASSLSQGLYGYTF. As DNA, the CDR3 is TGTGCCAGCAGTTTATCCCAGGGCTTATATGGCTACACCTTC.

This chain uses TRBV25-1 with TRBJ1-2; TRBD1 aligns across 8 bases. V lost 3 bases to trimming and J lost 7 bases; unmatched junction nucleotides: 4. Germline V gene sequence: CDR1 MGHDK, CDR2 SYGVNS. The CDR3 runs to 13 residues. The CDR3 here is CASSDPGGLGYTF. CDR3 nucleotides: TGTGCCAGCAGTGATCCAGGGGGCCTTGGCTACACCTTC.

The rearrangement uses TRBV6-5 and TRBJ1-2, with TRBD1 as a possible D gene (6 bases). Per germline, CDR1 MNHEY and CDR2 SVGAGI. The CDR3 extends over 14 amino acids. The V and J ends lost 6 bases and 6 bases respectively, with 17 bases between them. The CDR3 DNA reads as TGTGCCAGCAGGCCACACAGGGTGGAAAATGGCTACACCTTC. As protein: CASRPHRVENGYTF.

This clone was recorded many times. The CDR3 nucleotides read TGCGCCAGCAGCCTATCCGGGGAGCTGTTTTTT. Amino acids: CASSLSGELFF. The rearrangement links TRBV4-1 to TRBJ2-2; D is unresolved. Between the trimmed V and J ends, which lost 4 bases and 6 bases, there was a span of 3 bases. Germline CDR1 is MGHRA and CDR2 is YSYEKL. This CDR3 has 11 amino acids.

The chain joins TRBV2 to TRBJ1-5; D gene ambiguous. Germline lookup yields CDR1 SNHLY and CDR2 FYNNEI. The CDR3 is 14 amino acids. With 4 bases removed from V and 4 bases from J, the gap between germline ends came to 11 bases. For the CDR3, the DNA is TGTGCCAGCAGTGCGGTACGTCTAAATCAGCCCCAGCATTTT. Residues: CASSAVRLNQPQHF.

The DNA for the CDR3 is TGTGCCAGCAGCACAACAGGGTTTGGCGCGAGCACTGAAGCTTTCTTT. Amino acids: CASSTTGFGASTEAFF. The chain links TRBV7-9 to TRBJ1-1, with D possibly matching TRBD1 (6 bases). Germline V CDR1 and CDR2: SEHNR, FQNEAQ (reference sequence). V gave up 5 bases and J gave up 4 bases, with 20 bases separating them. The CDR3 contains 16 residues.

The chain joins TRBV19 to TRBJ1-6; possible D gene TRBD1, 6 bases. Looked up from germline, CDR1 is LNHDA and CDR2 is SQIVND (reference sequence). The CDR3 loop spans 15 amino acids. V lost 6 bases and J 7 bases, leaving 16 bases between the germline ends. The CDR3 region has the DNA TGTGCCAGTAGGCTACCCGGGACACGGAATTCACCCCTCCACTTT. Translating it yields CASRLPGTRNSPLHF.

The chain carries TRBV10-3 and TRBJ1-1, with 11 bases matching TRBD1. J lost 7 bases, V lost 5 bases, and 6 bases had no gene match. Germline V lookup: CDR1 ENHRY, CDR2 SYGVKD. CDR3 size: 14 residues. The DNA for the CDR3 is TGTGCCATCAGTACCGGGACAGGGGGTTTTGAAGCTTTCTTT. This encodes CAISTGTGGFEAFF.

This chain uses TRBV9 with TRBJ2-3; D not certain. The V and J ends lost 4 bases and 4 bases respectively, with 10 bases between them. In germline, CDR1 is SGDLS, CDR2 YYNGEE. The CDR3 is 13 residues long. The CDR3, as DNA: TGTGCCAGCAGCTTCAGAGGTGCAGATACGCAGTATTTT. Translation: CASSFRGADTQYF.

The rearrangement uses TRBV29-1 and TRBJ2-5; TRBD2 might be the D (5 bases). This CDR3 comprises 14 residues. V shed 1 base and J shed 5 bases, with 14 bases lying between them. Germline V gene sequence: CDR1 SQVTM, CDR2 ANQGSEA. The CDR3 is CSVEGLAVGETQYF. Here the CDR3 DNA reads TGCAGCGTTGAAGGGCTAGCAGTCGGGGAGACCCAGTACTTC.

The genes are TRBV3-1 (or the pseudogene TRBV3-2) and TRBJ1-1; 7 bases fit TRBD1. Germline lookup yields CDR1 LGHDT and CDR2 YNNKEL (reference sequence). The CDR3 sequence is 16 residues long. V was pared by 4 bases and J by 3 bases, with 11 bases of the junction left unmatched. CDR3 protein: CASSPTGTARYTEAFF. CDR3 nucleotides: TGTGCCAGCAGCCCGACCGGGACAGCGAGGTACACTGAAGCTTTCTTT.

The chain employs TRBV6-2 or TRBV6-3 and TRBJ2-1; D remains ambiguous. The CDR3 is 13 amino acids. V lost 1 base and J 7 bases, leaving 8 bases between the germline ends. In germline, CDR1 is MNHEY, CDR2 SVGEGT. CDR3 nucleotide sequence: TGTGCCAGCAGTTACTTTCGGAGAAATGAGCAGTTCTTC. Protein product: CASSYFRRNEQFF.

This rearrangement joins TRBV6-5 to TRBJ1-3; D uncertain. Germline CDR1 and CDR2: MNHEY and SVGAGI. Trimming stripped 7 bases from V and 1 base from J, with 14 bases between. The CDR3 loop spans 15 amino acids. The CDR3 loop is CASTPTGVSGNTIYF. The CDR3 bases are TGTGCCAGCACCCCGACCGGGGTATCTGGAAACACCATATATTTT.

The chain recombines TRBV27 with TRBJ1-1, with 10 bases matching TRBD1. The CDR3 sequence is 17 residues long. Losses at the gene ends were 5 bases for V and 9 bases for J; bases not matched to a gene: 18. The V gene's germline CDR1 is MNHEY and CDR2 SMNVEV (reference sequence). The CDR3 DNA follows: TGTGCCAGCAGTACCCGGCGATATGGACAGGGGGAAGTAAAAGCTTTCTTT. It codes for CASSTRRYGQGEVKAFF.

The count of this clone is one. The gene calls are TRBV4-1 and TRBJ2-5; unclear D gene. V lost 4 bases to trimming and J lost 4 bases, with 13 bases between them. The CDR3 is 14 amino acids. In germline, CDR1 is MGHRA, CDR2 YSYEKL. CDR3: CASSPPLPGETQYF. Here the CDR3 DNA reads TGCGCCAGCAGCCCCCCTCTCCCGGGAGAGACCCAGTACTTC.

The count of this clone is one. CDR3 in amino acids: CASSIRQGAQPGGTEAFF. Here the CDR3 DNA reads TGCGCCAGCAGCATCCGACAGGGGGCGCAACCAGGTGGCACTGAAGCTTTCTTT. The rearrangement joins TRBV5-1 to TRBJ1-1; 10 positions match TRBD1. There are 18 residues in the CDR3. Unmatched junction bases numbered 16, after V lost 4 bases and J lost 4 bases. Germline V gives CDR1 SGHRS, CDR2 YFSETQ.

The chain carries TRBV28 and TRBJ2-7; a weak D match, TRBD2 (6 bases). Germline V CDR1 and CDR2: MDHEN, SYDVKM. The CDR3 is 15 amino acids. V dropped 1 base and J dropped 5 bases, with 15 bases sitting between them. The CDR3 region is CASSLFTGRNNEQYF. CDR3 in DNA: TGTGCCAGCAGTTTATTCACGGGGAGGAACAACGAGCAGTACTTC.

This clone has just one count. V usage is TRBV7-9 and J usage is TRBJ1-2, with D maybe TRBD1 (6 bases). Between the trimmed V and J ends, which lost 4 bases and 4 bases, there was a span of 13 bases. CDR3 length: 14 amino acids. Germline assignment: CDR1 SEHNR and CDR2 FQNEAQ (reference sequence). The chain's CDR3 is CASSSVQGSYGYTF. The CDR3 bases are TGTGCCAGCAGCTCAGTACAGGGCTCCTATGGCTACACCTTC.